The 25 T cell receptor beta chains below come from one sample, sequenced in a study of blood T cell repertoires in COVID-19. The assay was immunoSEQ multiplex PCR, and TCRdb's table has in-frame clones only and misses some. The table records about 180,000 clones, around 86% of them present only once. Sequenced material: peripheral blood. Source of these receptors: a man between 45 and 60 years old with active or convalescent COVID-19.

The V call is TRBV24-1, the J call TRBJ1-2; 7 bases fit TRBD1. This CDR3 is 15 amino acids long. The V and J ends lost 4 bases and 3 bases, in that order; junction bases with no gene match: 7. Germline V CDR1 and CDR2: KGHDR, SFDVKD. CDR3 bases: TGTGCCACCAGTGACGGATTTGGACAGGACTATGGCTACACCTTC. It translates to CATSDGFGQDYGYTF.

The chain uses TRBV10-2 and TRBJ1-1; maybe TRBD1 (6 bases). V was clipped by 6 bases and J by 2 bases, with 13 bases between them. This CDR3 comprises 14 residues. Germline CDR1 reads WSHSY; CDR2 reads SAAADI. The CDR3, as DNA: TGCGCCAGCAGGCCGACAGGACTTAACACTGAAGCTTTCTTT. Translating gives CASRPTGLNTEAFF.

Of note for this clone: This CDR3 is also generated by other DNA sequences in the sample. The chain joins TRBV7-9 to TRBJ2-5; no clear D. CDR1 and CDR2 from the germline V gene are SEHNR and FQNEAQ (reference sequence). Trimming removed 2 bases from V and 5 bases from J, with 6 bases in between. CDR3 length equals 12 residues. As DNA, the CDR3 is TGTGCCAGCAGCTTACTAGGCGAGACCCAGTACTTC. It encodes CASSLLGETQYF.

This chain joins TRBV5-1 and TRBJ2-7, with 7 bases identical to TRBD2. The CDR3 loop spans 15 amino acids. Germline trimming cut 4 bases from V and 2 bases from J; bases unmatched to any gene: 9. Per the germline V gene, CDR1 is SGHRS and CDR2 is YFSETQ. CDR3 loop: CASSLSGVSPYEQYF. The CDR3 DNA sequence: TGCGCCAGCAGCCTCAGCGGGGTGTCTCCCTACGAGCAGTACTTC.

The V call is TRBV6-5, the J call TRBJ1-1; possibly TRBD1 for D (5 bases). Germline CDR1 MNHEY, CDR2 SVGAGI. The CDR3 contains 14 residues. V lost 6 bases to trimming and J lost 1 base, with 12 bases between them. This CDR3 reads CASREGIANTEAFF. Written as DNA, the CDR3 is TGTGCCAGCAGGGAGGGGATAGCGAACACTGAAGCTTTCTTT.

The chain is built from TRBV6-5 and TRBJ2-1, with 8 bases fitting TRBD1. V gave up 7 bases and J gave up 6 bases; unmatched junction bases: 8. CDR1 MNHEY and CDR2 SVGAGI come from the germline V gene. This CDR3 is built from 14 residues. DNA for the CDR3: TGTGCCAGCAAGGTGACAGGGGTTTCCAATGAGCAGTTCTTC. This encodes CASKVTGVSNEQFF.

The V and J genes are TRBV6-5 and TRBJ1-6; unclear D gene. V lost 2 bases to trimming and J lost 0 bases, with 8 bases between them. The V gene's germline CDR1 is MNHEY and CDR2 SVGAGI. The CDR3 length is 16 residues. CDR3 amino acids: CASSYREGSYNSPLHF. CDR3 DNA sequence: TGTGCCAGCAGTTACCGGGAGGGCTCCTATAATTCACCCCTCCACTTT.

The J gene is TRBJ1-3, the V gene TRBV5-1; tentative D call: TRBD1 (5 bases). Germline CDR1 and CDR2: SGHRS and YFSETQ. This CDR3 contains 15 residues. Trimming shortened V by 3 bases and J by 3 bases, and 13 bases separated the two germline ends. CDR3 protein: CASSWASDSGNTIYF. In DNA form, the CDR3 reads TGCGCCAGCAGCTGGGCGTCCGACAGTGGAAACACCATATATTTT. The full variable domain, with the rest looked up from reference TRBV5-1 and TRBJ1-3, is KAGVTQTPRYLIKTRGQQVTLSCSPISGHRSVSWYQQTPGQGLQFLFEYFSETQRNKGNFPGRFSGRQFSNSRSEMNVSTLELGDSALYLCASSWASDSGNTIYFGEGSWLTVV.

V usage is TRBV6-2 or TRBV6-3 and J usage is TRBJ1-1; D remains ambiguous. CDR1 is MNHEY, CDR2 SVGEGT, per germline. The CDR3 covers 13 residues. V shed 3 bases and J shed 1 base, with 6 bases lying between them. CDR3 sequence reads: CASSYGQNTEAFF. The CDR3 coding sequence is TGTGCCAGCAGTTATGGGCAGAACACTGAAGCTTTCTTT.

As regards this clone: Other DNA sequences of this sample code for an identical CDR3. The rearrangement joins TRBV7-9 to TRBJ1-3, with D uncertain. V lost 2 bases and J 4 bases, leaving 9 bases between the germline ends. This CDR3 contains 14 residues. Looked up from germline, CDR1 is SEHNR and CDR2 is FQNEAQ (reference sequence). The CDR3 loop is CASSLSISGNTIYF. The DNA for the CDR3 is TGTGCCAGCAGCTTATCTATCTCGGGAAACACCATATATTTT.

The CDR3 reads CASSFPGQGRTYEQYF. CDR3 DNA: TGTGCCAGCAGCTTCCCGGGACAGGGGAGAACCTACGAGCAGTACTTC. The chain uses TRBV11-2 and TRBJ2-7, with TRBD1 identical over 10 bases. CDR1 SGHAT and CDR2 FQNNGV come from the germline V gene. The junction had 7 bases not matched to a gene; V was cut back by 3 bases and J by 2 bases. This CDR3 is built from 16 residues.

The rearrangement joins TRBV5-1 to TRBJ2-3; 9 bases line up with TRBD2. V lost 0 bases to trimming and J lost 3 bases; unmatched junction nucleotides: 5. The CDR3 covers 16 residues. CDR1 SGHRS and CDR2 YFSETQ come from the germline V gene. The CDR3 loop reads CASSLGVAGATDTQYF. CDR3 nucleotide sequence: TGCGCCAGCAGCTTGGGAGTAGCGGGAGCGACAGATACGCAGTATTTT.

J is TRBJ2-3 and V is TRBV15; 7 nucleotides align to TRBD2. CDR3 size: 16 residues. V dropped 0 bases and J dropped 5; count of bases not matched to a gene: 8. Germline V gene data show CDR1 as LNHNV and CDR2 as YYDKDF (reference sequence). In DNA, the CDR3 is TGTGCCACCAGCAGAGATTTAGCGGGCGCTGTAGATACGCAGTATTTT. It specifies CATSRDLAGAVDTQYF.

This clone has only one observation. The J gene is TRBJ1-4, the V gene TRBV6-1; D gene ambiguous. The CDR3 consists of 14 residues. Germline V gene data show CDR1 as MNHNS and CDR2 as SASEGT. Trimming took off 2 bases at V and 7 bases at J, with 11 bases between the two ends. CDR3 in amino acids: CASSERTGGEKLFF. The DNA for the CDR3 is TGTGCCAGCAGTGAAAGGACGGGAGGTGAAAAACTGTTTTTT.

The CDR3: CASSMAHYGYTF. The DNA of the CDR3 is TGTGCCAGCAGCATGGCCCACTATGGCTACACCTTC. The chain carries TRBV13 and TRBJ1-2; D remains ambiguous. Looked up from germline, CDR1 is PRHDT and CDR2 is FYEKMQ (reference sequence). This CDR3 comprises 12 residues. Trimming cost V 5 bases and J 3 bases, with 7 bases left between them.

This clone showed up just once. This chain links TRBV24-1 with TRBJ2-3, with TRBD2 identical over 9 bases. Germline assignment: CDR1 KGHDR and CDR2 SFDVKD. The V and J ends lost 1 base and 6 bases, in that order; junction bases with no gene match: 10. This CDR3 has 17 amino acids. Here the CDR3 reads CATSDLNLAGNLDTQYF. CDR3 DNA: TGTGCCACCAGTGATTTAAACCTAGCGGGAAACTTGGATACGCAGTATTTT.

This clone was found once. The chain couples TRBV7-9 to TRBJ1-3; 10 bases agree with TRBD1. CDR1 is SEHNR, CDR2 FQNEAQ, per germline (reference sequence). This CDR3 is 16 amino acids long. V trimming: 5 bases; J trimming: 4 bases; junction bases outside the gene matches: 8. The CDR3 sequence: CASSPRDRGGGNTIYF. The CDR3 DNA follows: TGTGCCAGCAGCCCTAGGGACAGGGGAGGCGGAAACACCATATATTTT. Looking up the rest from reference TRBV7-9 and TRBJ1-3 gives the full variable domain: DTGVSQNPRHKITKRGQNVTFRCDPISEHNRLYWYRQTLGQGPEFLTYFQNEAQLEKSRLLSDRFSAERPKGSFSTLEIQRTEQGDSAMYLCASSPRDRGGGNTIYFGEGSWLTVV.

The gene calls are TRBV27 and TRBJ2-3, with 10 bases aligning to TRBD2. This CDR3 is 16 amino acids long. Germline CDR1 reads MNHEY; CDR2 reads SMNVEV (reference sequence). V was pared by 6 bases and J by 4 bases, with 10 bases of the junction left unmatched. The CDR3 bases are TGTGCCAGCAGGCCGCTAGCGGGAGATCCCGCAGATACGCAGTATTTT. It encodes CASRPLAGDPADTQYF.

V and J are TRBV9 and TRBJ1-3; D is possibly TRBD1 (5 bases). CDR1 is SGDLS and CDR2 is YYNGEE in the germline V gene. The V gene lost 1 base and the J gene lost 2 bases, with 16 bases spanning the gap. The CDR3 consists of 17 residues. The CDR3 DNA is TGTGCCAGCAGCGTAACAGATCGGTCGACAGCTGGAAACACCATATATTTT. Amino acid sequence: CASSVTDRSTAGNTIYF.

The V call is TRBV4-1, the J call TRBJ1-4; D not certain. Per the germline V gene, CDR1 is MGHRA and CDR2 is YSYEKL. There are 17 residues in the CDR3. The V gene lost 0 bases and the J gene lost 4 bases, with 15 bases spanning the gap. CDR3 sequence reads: CASSQDRLGGSNEKLFF. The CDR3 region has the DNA TGCGCCAGCAGCCAAGATAGGTTGGGAGGGAGTAATGAAAAACTGTTTTTT.

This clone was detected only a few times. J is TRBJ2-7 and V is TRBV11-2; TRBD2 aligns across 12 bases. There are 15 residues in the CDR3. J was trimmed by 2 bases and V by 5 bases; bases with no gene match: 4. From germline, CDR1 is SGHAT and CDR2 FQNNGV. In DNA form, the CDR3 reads TGTGCCAGCAGCCTCGGACTAGCGGGAACCTACGAGCAGTACTTC. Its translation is CASSLGLAGTYEQYF.

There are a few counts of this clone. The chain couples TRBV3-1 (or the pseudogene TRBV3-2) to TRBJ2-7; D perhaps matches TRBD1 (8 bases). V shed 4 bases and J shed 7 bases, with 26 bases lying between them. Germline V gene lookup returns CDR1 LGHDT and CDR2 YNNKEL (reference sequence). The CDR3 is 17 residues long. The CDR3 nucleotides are TGTGCCAGCAGCCCGCAGGGGGGGCAGGGGGCAAGACCGGAGCAGTACTTC. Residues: CASSPQGGQGARPEQYF.

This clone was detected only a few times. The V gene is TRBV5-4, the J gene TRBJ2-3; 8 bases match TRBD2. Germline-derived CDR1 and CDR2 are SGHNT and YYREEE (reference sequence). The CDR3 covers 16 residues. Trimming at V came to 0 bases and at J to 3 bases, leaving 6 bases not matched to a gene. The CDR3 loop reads CASSLGVSGRTDTQYF. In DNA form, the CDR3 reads TGTGCCAGCAGCTTGGGGGTCAGCGGGAGAACAGATACGCAGTATTTT.

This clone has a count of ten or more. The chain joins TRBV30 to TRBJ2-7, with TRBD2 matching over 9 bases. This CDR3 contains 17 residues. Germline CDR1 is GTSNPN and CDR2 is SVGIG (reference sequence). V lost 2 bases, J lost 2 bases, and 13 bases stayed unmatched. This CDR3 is CAWSKPPRLAVTYEQYF. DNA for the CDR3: TGTGCCTGGAGTAAACCCCCGAGACTAGCGGTTACCTACGAGCAGTACTTC. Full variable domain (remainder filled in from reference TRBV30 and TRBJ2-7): SQTIHQWPATLVQPVGSPLSLECTVEGTSNPNLYWYRQAAGRGLQLLFYSVGIGQISSEVPQNLSASRPQDRQFILSSKKLLLSDSGFYLCAWSKPPRLAVTYEQYFGPGTRLTVT.

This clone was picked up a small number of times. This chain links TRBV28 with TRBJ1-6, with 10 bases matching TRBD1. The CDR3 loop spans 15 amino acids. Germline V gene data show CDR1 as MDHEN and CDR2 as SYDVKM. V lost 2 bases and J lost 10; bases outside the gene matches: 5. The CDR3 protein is CASSLRDRGLSPLHF. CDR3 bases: TGTGCCAGCAGTTTAAGGGACAGGGGATTATCACCCCTCCACTTT. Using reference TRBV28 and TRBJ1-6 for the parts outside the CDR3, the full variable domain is DVKVTQSSRYLVKRTGEKVFLECVQDMDHENMFWYRQDPGLGLRLIYFSYDVKMKEKGDIPEGYSVSREKKERFSLILESASTNQTSMYLCASSLRDRGLSPLHFGNGTRLTVT.